The rows below give T cell receptor beta chains drawn from one sample of a study of preoperative IRX-2 immunotherapy in early breast cancer. Repertoires were generated with immunoSEQ multiplex PCR, while TCRdb's copy carries only in-frame clones and drops some. Of some 22,000 clones in the sample, approximately 96% were seen once. Material: tumor tissue, obtained after IRX-2 immunotherapy. These receptors came from a human donor with breast cancer. Both conserved end residues are part of each CDR3. The order of the fields is V gene, D gene, clone size, J gene, CDR3 DNA, CDR3 protein. The D gene is left open where the match is weak. Only part of the rows carry a size: once, few, many, or a class if the clone is expanded.

v_gene: TRBV7-2; d_gene: TRBD2; abundance: -; j_gene: TRBJ2-7; CDR3nt: TGTGCCAGCAGCTTAGGGGTGTCGGCTAGCGGCCCCTACGAGCAGTACTTC; CDR3aa: CASSLGVSASGPYEQYF
v_gene: TRBV25-1; d_gene: TRBD1; abundance: -; j_gene: TRBJ2-7; CDR3nt: TGTGCCAGCAGACCGACAGGGACCGAGCAGTACTTC; CDR3aa: CASRPTGTEQYF
v_gene: TRBV2; d_gene: -; abundance: -; j_gene: TRBJ2-7; CDR3nt: TGTGCCAGCCTAGAGCGTGGGGAGCAGTACTTC; CDR3aa: CASLERGEQYF
v_gene: TRBV5-1; d_gene: -; abundance: -; j_gene: TRBJ1-2; CDR3nt: TGCGCCAGCAGCCCCTGGGGACCGGAGACTTATGGCTACACCTTC; CDR3aa: CASSPWGPETYGYTF
v_gene: TRBV29-1; d_gene: TRBD1; abundance: -; j_gene: TRBJ2-7; CDR3nt: TGCAGCGTTTCCGATACCGGGACAGGGGATACCTACGAGCAGTACTTC; CDR3aa: CSVSDTGTGDTYEQYF
v_gene: TRBV6-1; d_gene: -; abundance: -; j_gene: TRBJ1-4; CDR3nt: TGTGCCAGCAGTGAGGATCAGCCTAGGCGTAATGAAAAACTGTTTTTT; CDR3aa: CASSEDQPRRNEKLFF
v_gene: TRBV28; d_gene: -; abundance: -; j_gene: TRBJ2-2; CDR3nt: TGTGCCAGCCCGGGACCGAACACCGGGGAGCTGTTTTTT; CDR3aa: CASPGPNTGELFF
v_gene: TRBV9; d_gene: TRBD1; abundance: -; j_gene: TRBJ1-6; CDR3nt: TGTGCCAGCAGCGGACGACAGGGCAGTTCACCCCTCCACTTT; CDR3aa: CASSGRQGSSPLHF
v_gene: TRBV27; d_gene: -; abundance: -; j_gene: TRBJ2-7; CDR3nt: TGTGCCAGCAGTCCACGGACAGCTTACGAGCAGTACTTC; CDR3aa: CASSPRTAYEQYF
v_gene: TRBV7-9; d_gene: TRBD1; abundance: -; j_gene: TRBJ1-2; CDR3nt: TGTGCCAGCAGCTTAGTCGACAGGGTCCTTAACTATGGCTACACCTTC; CDR3aa: CASSLVDRVLNYGYTF
v_gene: TRBV28; d_gene: TRBD2; abundance: -; j_gene: TRBJ2-4; CDR3nt: TGTGCCAGCAGTTTAGGGGGGGTAGCCAAAAACATTCAGTACTTC; CDR3aa: CASSLGGVAKNIQYF
v_gene: TRBV19; d_gene: TRBD2; abundance: -; j_gene: TRBJ2-7; CDR3nt: TGTGCCAGTAGTATCTGGGCGGGGGGCGAGCAGTACTTC; CDR3aa: CASSIWAGGEQYF
v_gene: TRBV28; d_gene: -; abundance: -; j_gene: TRBJ1-1; CDR3nt: TGTGCCAGCAGTCCATCGGGACGGGGAAACACTGAAGCTTTCTTT; CDR3aa: CASSPSGRGNTEAFF
v_gene: TRBV5-1; d_gene: TRBD2; abundance: -; j_gene: TRBJ2-3; CDR3nt: TGCGCCAGCAGCGCACCGGGACTAGCGGCTCTGGGGACAGATACGCAGTATTTT; CDR3aa: CASSAPGLAALGTDTQYF
v_gene: TRBV19; d_gene: TRBD2; abundance: -; j_gene: TRBJ2-5; CDR3nt: TGTGCCAGTAGTAGATTACTAGCGGGAGGGCCGGAGACCCAGTACTTC; CDR3aa: CASSRLLAGGPETQYF
v_gene: TRBV10-2; d_gene: -; abundance: -; j_gene: TRBJ1-5; CDR3nt: TGCGCCAGCACCTCGACCCGTCGGGGTCAGCCCCAGCATTTT; CDR3aa: CASTSTRRGQPQHF
v_gene: TRBV14; d_gene: -; abundance: -; j_gene: TRBJ2-2; CDR3nt: TGTGCCAGCAGCCCGGGACGGGTTTTTTCCGGGGAGCTGTTTTTT; CDR3aa: CASSPGRVFSGELFF
v_gene: TRBV6-5; d_gene: -; abundance: -; j_gene: TRBJ2-3; CDR3nt: TGTGCCAGCGGGACACACAACACAGATACGCAGTATTTT; CDR3aa: CASGTHNTDTQYF
v_gene: TRBV9; d_gene: -; abundance: -; j_gene: TRBJ1-2; CDR3nt: TGTGCCAGCAGCGTAGGCGTCGGAGTCGGGGATGGCTACACCTTC; CDR3aa: CASSVGVGVGDGYTF
v_gene: TRBV2; d_gene: TRBD1; abundance: -; j_gene: TRBJ2-1; CDR3nt: TGTGCCAGCAGTAGGGGGCAGTTCTACATGAGTGAGCAGTTCTTC; CDR3aa: CASSRGQFYMSEQFF
v_gene: TRBV10-3; d_gene: TRBD2; abundance: -; j_gene: TRBJ2-7; CDR3nt: TGTGCCATCAGACCCACTCCGGGACTAGCGGGGGGTTTCCGCCTGGACGAGCAGTACTTC; CDR3aa: CAIRPTPGLAGGFRLDEQYF
v_gene: TRBV19; d_gene: -; abundance: -; j_gene: TRBJ2-2; CDR3nt: TGTGCCAGTACCTCGCTTCTGACTAGTTTCACCGGGGAGCTGTTTTTT; CDR3aa: CASTSLLTSFTGELFF
v_gene: TRBV7-2; d_gene: TRBD1; abundance: -; j_gene: TRBJ1-2; CDR3nt: TGTGCCAGCAGCCCAGGACAGGGGGCTAACTATGGCTACACCTTC; CDR3aa: CASSPGQGANYGYTF
v_gene: TRBV9; d_gene: -; abundance: -; j_gene: TRBJ2-1; CDR3nt: TGTGCCAGCAGCGATAGCGGAGCCTACAATGAGCAGTTCTTC; CDR3aa: CASSDSGAYNEQFF
v_gene: TRBV29-1; d_gene: -; abundance: once; j_gene: TRBJ1-1; CDR3nt: TGCAGCGTCGCACCGACAGGATTCACTGAAGCTTTCTTT; CDR3aa: CSVAPTGFTEAFF
v_gene: TRBV30; d_gene: -; abundance: once; j_gene: TRBJ1-1; CDR3nt: TGTGCCTGGATTGTAGGGGGTGGGAACACTGAAGCTTTCTTT; CDR3aa: CAWIVGGGNTEAFF
v_gene: TRBV27; d_gene: TRBD1; abundance: -; j_gene: TRBJ2-7; CDR3nt: TGTGCCAGCAGACGAACCTCCGGGACAGCCTACGAGCAGTACTTC; CDR3aa: CASRRTSGTAYEQYF
v_gene: TRBV5-5; d_gene: -; abundance: -; j_gene: TRBJ2-7; CDR3nt: TGTGCCAGCAGCTGGGACTCCATCGACTCCTACGAGCAGTACTTC; CDR3aa: CASSWDSIDSYEQYF
v_gene: TRBV4-2; d_gene: TRBD1; abundance: -; j_gene: TRBJ1-5; CDR3nt: TGTGCCAGCAGCCGCAATGCCGGGACAGGGGGATATAGCAATCAGCCCCAGCATTTT; CDR3aa: CASSRNAGTGGYSNQPQHF
v_gene: TRBV5-1; d_gene: -; abundance: once; j_gene: TRBJ2-7; CDR3nt: TGCGCCAGCAGCTTGGGCCATCTAGGGGGTGTCTCCGAGCAGTACTTC; CDR3aa: CASSLGHLGGVSEQYF
v_gene: TRBV6-4; d_gene: TRBD1; abundance: -; j_gene: TRBJ1-2; CDR3nt: TGTGCCAGCAGTGACCCCGTTGACAGGGATATCTATGGCTACACCTTC; CDR3aa: CASSDPVDRDIYGYTF
v_gene: TRBV4-1; d_gene: -; abundance: -; j_gene: TRBJ1-3; CDR3nt: TGCGCCAGCAGCCAAGGTCTATTCGGGGGCCGGGCACGAAACACCATATATTTT; CDR3aa: CASSQGLFGGRARNTIYF
v_gene: TRBV6-4; d_gene: TRBD2; abundance: once; j_gene: TRBJ2-2; CDR3nt: TGTGCCAGCACGCCGTCCGGGACTAGGAACACCGGGGAGCTGTTTTTT; CDR3aa: CASTPSGTRNTGELFF
v_gene: TRBV9; d_gene: TRBD1; abundance: once; j_gene: TRBJ1-1; CDR3nt: TGTGCCAGCAGCGCCCCTGACAGGGGGGTCACTGAAGCTTTCTTT; CDR3aa: CASSAPDRGVTEAFF
v_gene: TRBV6-6; d_gene: TRBD1; abundance: -; j_gene: TRBJ2-7; CDR3nt: TGTGCCAGCAGTTCCGTACTCGAGGGGACAGGGGCGTACTTC; CDR3aa: CASSSVLEGTGAYF
v_gene: TRBV11-2; d_gene: -; abundance: -; j_gene: TRBJ1-1; CDR3nt: TGTGCCAGCAGCTTAGTAGGGGGGCTGGGTTGGGCTGAAGCTTTCTTT; CDR3aa: CASSLVGGLGWAEAFF
v_gene: TRBV28; d_gene: -; abundance: -; j_gene: TRBJ2-1; CDR3nt: TGTGCCAGCAGTTTTCTAGGGTCGGTAGGACCGGGCAATGAGCAGTTCTTC; CDR3aa: CASSFLGSVGPGNEQFF
v_gene: TRBV18; d_gene: TRBD2; abundance: -; j_gene: TRBJ2-7; CDR3nt: TGTGCCAGCTCACCTGGACTAGCGGGAGCCCTCTCCTACGAGCAGTACTTC; CDR3aa: CASSPGLAGALSYEQYF
v_gene: TRBV4-1; d_gene: -; abundance: -; j_gene: TRBJ2-1; CDR3nt: TGCGCCAGCAGCCAAGTTGGGATTGAGCAGTTCTTC; CDR3aa: CASSQVGIEQFF
v_gene: TRBV9; d_gene: -; abundance: -; j_gene: TRBJ2-7; CDR3nt: TGTGCCAGCAGCGTAGCTCTTAGCGGCACCTACGAGCAGTACTTC; CDR3aa: CASSVALSGTYEQYF
v_gene: TRBV11-2; d_gene: -; abundance: -; j_gene: TRBJ1-6; CDR3nt: TGTGCCAGCAGACAGCCAGGGGTGAGCTCCTATAATTCACCCCTCCACTTT; CDR3aa: CASRQPGVSSYNSPLHF